A selection of T cell receptor beta chains follows, all from one sample in a study of CD8 T cells in ankylosing spondylitis. One entry per CDR3 protein, called by TCRdb with MiXCR from the 5' RACE reads. The repertoire holds fewer than 180,000 distinct CDR3 sequences, around two fifths seen once, with roughly 15% in the top ten. Sequenced input: synovial fluid, either unsorted or a sorted T cell fraction (not recorded which). Receptors were obtained from a male donor with ankylosing spondylitis. Both conserved end residues are part of each CDR3. The D gene is left open where the match is weak. The size entry is marked missing in some rows and otherwise reads once, few, many or a size class.

j_gene,abundance,d_gene,v_gene,CDR3aa,CDR3nt
TRBJ1-1,NA,NA,TRBV9,CASSVGADPGRNTEAFF,TGTGCCAGCAGCGTAGGAGCAGACCCTGGGAGGAACACTGAAGCTTTCTTT
TRBJ2-1,NA,TRBD2,TRBV20-1,CSARASGGFNEQFF,TGCAGTGCTAGAGCTAGCGGGGGATTCAATGAGCAGTTCTTC
TRBJ2-7,NA,TRBD2,TRBV5-5,CASSLAGGSGRSYEQYF,TGTGCCAGCAGCTTGGCCGGGGGTAGCGGGAGGTCCTACGAGCAGTACTTC
TRBJ1-1,few,TRBD1,TRBV4-3,CASSLSGGMNTEAFF,TGCGCCAGCAGTCTCTCAGGGGGGATGAACACTGAAGCTTTCTTT
TRBJ2-1,NA,NA,TRBV4-3,CASSQDTRGGEQFF,TGCGCCAGCAGCCAAGATACCAGGGGGGGTGAGCAGTTCTTC
TRBJ2-1,many,TRBD2,TRBV3-1,CASSSGTSGGVSYNEQFF,TGTGCCAGCAGCTCCGGGACTAGCGGGGGGGTATCTTACAATGAGCAGTTCTTC
TRBJ2-5,few,TRBD2,TRBV4-3,CASSHVGLAGGQETQYF,TGCGCCAGCAGCCATGTGGGACTAGCGGGAGGACAAGAGACCCAGTACTTC
TRBJ2-2,NA,TRBD2,TRBV6-5,CASSYSDRGSAELFF,TGTGCCAGCAGTTACTCCGACCGCGGGAGCGCGGAGCTGTTTTTT
TRBJ2-1,NA,TRBD2,TRBV2,CASPAGGFQFF,TGTGCCAGCCCAGCGGGGGGGTTTCAGTTCTTC
TRBJ2-1,few,TRBD2,TRBV5-4,CASSLGREGYNEQFF,TGTGCCAGCAGCTTGGGGCGGGAGGGGTACAATGAGCAGTTCTTC
TRBJ2-1,few,TRBD2,TRBV12-3/TRBV12-4,CASSFRVGLAGVEQFF,TGTGCCAGCAGTTTTAGAGTAGGACTAGCGGGAGTTGAGCAGTTCTTC
TRBJ2-2,NA,NA,TRBV28,CASSHSLEPTGELFF,TGTGCCAGCAGCCACTCTCTAGAACCCACCGGGGAGCTGTTTTTT
TRBJ2-1,many,TRBD2,TRBV9,CASSRTSGGANEQFF,TGTGCCAGCAGCCGGACTAGCGGGGGGGCGAATGAGCAGTTCTTC
TRBJ1-1,NA,NA,TRBV11-2,CASTPSGFPNTEAFF,TGTGCCAGCACCCCCTCGGGTTTTCCGAACACTGAAGCTTTCTTT
TRBJ2-1,NA,NA,TRBV6-2/TRBV6-3,CASSPYANEQFF,TGTGCCAGCAGCCCCTATGCCAATGAGCAGTTCTTC
TRBJ1-2,NA,NA,TRBV4-1,CASSPLWDTKNYGYTF,TGCGCCAGCAGCCCTCTCTGGGACACCAAGAACTATGGCTACACCTTC
TRBJ2-7,NA,NA,TRBV5-1,CASSLYVHYEQYF,TGCGCCAGCAGCTTGTACGTCCACTACGAGCAGTACTTC
TRBJ1-1,NA,NA,TRBV7-9,CASSTLFGEAFF,TGTGCCAGCAGCACCCTGTTTGGTGAAGCTTTCTTT
TRBJ2-3,NA,NA,TRBV4-1,CASSQERSTDTQYF,TGCGCCAGCAGCCAAGAACGCAGCACAGATACGCAGTATTTT
TRBJ2-5,few,TRBD2,TRBV9,CASSVAGSGTQETQYF,TGTGCCAGCAGCGTAGCAGGTAGCGGGACCCAAGAGACCCAGTACTTC
TRBJ1-3,NA,NA,TRBV12-3/TRBV12-4,CASSFSPITELGLWGNTIYF,TGTGCCAGCAGTTTTTCCCCGATAACAGAATTAGGTCTCTGGGGAAACACCATATATTTT
TRBJ2-1,NA,NA,TRBV19,CASSIDRDMLLWQFF,TGTGCCAGTAGTATAGACCGGGACATGCTTCTTTGGCAGTTCTTC
TRBJ2-7,NA,NA,TRBV9,CASSRALTAGAEQYF,TGTGCCAGCAGCCGCGCCTTGACCGCCGGGGCAGAGCAGTACTTC
TRBJ2-7,NA,NA,TRBV18,CASSPLNTYEQYF,TGTGCCAGCTCACCACTGAATACCTACGAGCAGTACTTC
TRBJ2-1,NA,TRBD2,TRBV12-3/TRBV12-4,CASSWERLAGGPPQIGNEQFF,TGTGCCAGCAGTTGGGAGAGACTAGCGGGAGGACCCCCCCAGATTGGGAATGAGCAGTTCTTC
TRBJ2-1,NA,NA,TRBV11-2,CASSLPRRSYNEQFF,TGTGCCAGCAGCTTACCGAGACGCTCCTACAATGAGCAGTTCTTC
TRBJ2-1,NA,TRBD1,TRBV12-3/TRBV12-4,CASSRDRATYNEQFF,TGTGCCAGCAGTCGGGACAGGGCCACCTACAATGAGCAGTTCTTC
TRBJ2-3,few,NA,TRBV29-1,CSVDHLGASPSTDTQYF,TGCAGCGTTGATCACTTGGGGGCGTCGCCTAGCACAGATACGCAGTATTTT
TRBJ2-1,NA,NA,TRBV7-6,CASSSGTRPKQFF,TGTGCCAGCAGCTCGGGGACCCGTCCTAAGCAGTTCTTC
TRBJ1-2,few,NA,TRBV12-3/TRBV12-4,CASSLVNRNYGYTF,TGTGCCAGCAGTTTGGTTAACAGGAACTATGGCTACACCTTC
TRBJ1-1,NA,TRBD1,TRBV28,CASSPTRDSQGDTEAFF,TGTGCCAGCAGCCCGACTCGGGACAGTCAGGGGGACACTGAAGCTTTCTTT
TRBJ2-2,NA,TRBD1,TRBV27,CASSGTGGFPGELFF,TGTGCCAGCAGTGGGACAGGGGGTTTTCCCGGGGAGCTGTTTTTT
TRBJ2-5,few,TRBD2,TRBV27,CASSPPSGRAEETQYF,TGTGCCAGCAGTCCACCTAGCGGGAGGGCCGAAGAGACCCAGTACTTC
TRBJ2-1,many,NA,TRBV6-5,CASSYPGPYNEQFF,TGTGCCAGCAGTTACCCGGGCCCCTACAATGAGCAGTTCTTC
TRBJ2-1,NA,NA,TRBV7-9,CASRNGDWTYWNEQFF,TGTGCCAGCCGCAACGGGGACTGGACTTACTGGAATGAGCAGTTCTTC
TRBJ1-5,few,NA,TRBV6-1,CASKRGSGQPQHF,TGTGCCAGCAAGAGGGGGAGCGGGCAGCCCCAGCATTTT
TRBJ2-1,NA,TRBD2,TRBV2,CASRRLAVINEQFF,TGTGCCAGCAGAAGACTAGCGGTGATCAATGAGCAGTTCTTC
TRBJ2-1,NA,NA,TRBV9,CASSVGWDKLEQFF,TGTGCCAGCAGCGTAGGTTGGGACAAACTTGAGCAGTTCTTC
TRBJ1-2,NA,NA,TRBV5-1,CASSFGSRESNYGYTF,TGCGCCAGCAGCTTCGGATCCAGGGAGTCTAACTATGGCTACACCTTC
TRBJ2-7,NA,TRBD1,TRBV4-1,CASSPKGTGSYEQYF,TGCGCCAGCAGCCCGAAGGGGACAGGCTCCTACGAGCAGTACTTC
TRBJ1-5,NA,NA,TRBV28,CASRETPRSNQPQHF,TGTGCCAGCCGGGAGACACCTCGGTCCAATCAGCCCCAGCATTTT
TRBJ2-7,NA,TRBD1,TRBV27,CASSKLPGQGGEQYF,TGTGCCAGCAGTAAGCTACCCGGACAGGGTGGCGAGCAGTACTTC
TRBJ2-7,NA,TRBD2,TRBV28,CASSLIAGASSNEQYF,TGTGCCAGCAGTTTAATAGCGGGAGCATCTAGCAACGAGCAGTACTTC
TRBJ2-1,NA,TRBD2,TRBV29-1,CSVGLAEPFNEQFF,TGCAGCGTTGGGCTAGCGGAGCCCTTCAATGAGCAGTTCTTC
TRBJ2-7,few,NA,TRBV19,CASSIYGMAYEQYF,TGTGCCAGTAGTATATACGGGATGGCCTACGAGCAGTACTTC
TRBJ2-6,NA,NA,TRBV7-6,CASSLNPRISGANVLTF,TGTGCCAGCAGCTTAAACCCCCGGATCTCTGGGGCCAACGTCCTGACTTTC
TRBJ1-2,NA,NA,TRBV20-1,CSATLPGPNYGYTF,TGCAGTGCTACTCTACCCGGGCCTAACTATGGCTACACCTTC
TRBJ1-1,NA,TRBD1,TRBV12-3/TRBV12-4,CASSSYRGAGMNTEAFF,TGTGCCAGCAGTTCCTACAGGGGAGCGGGAATGAACACTGAAGCTTTCTTT
TRBJ2-7,few,TRBD2,TRBV5-1,CASSYGTNSYEQYF,TGCGCCAGCAGCTACGGGACTAACTCCTACGAGCAGTACTTC
TRBJ2-3,once,NA,TRBV7-8,CASGEGVNRRLGADTQYF,TGTGCCAGCGGGGAGGGGGTGAACCGTCGATTAGGGGCAGATACGCAGTATTTT
TRBJ1-5,NA,TRBD1,TRBV20-1,CSARRQGVGVIKPQHF,TGCAGTGCTAGACGACAGGGGGTTGGGGTAATCAAGCCCCAGCATTTT
TRBJ2-5,few,NA,TRBV6-1,CASSVVERDTHQETQYF,TGTGCCAGCAGTGTCGTTGAGCGGGACACCCACCAAGAGACCCAGTACTTC
TRBJ2-7,NA,TRBD2,TRBV20-1,CSARDGGGGSYEQYF,TGCAGTGCTAGAGATGGTGGCGGGGGCTCCTACGAGCAGTACTTC
TRBJ2-4,NA,NA,TRBV29-1,CSVVAPENIQYF,TGCAGCGTTGTAGCCCCGGAAAACATTCAGTACTTC
TRBJ1-1,once,NA,TRBV4-1,CASSHGLSTEAFF,TGCGCCAGCAGCCATGGATTAAGCACTGAAGCTTTCTTT
TRBJ1-1,few,NA,TRBV10-3,CAISETAGEGTEAFF,TGTGCCATCAGTGAGACGGCAGGGGAGGGCACTGAAGCTTTCTTT
TRBJ1-2,NA,TRBD1,TRBV6-1,CASSPGTGPSYGYTF,TGTGCCAGCAGCCCTGGGACAGGCCCGTCGTATGGCTACACCTTC
TRBJ2-6,NA,NA,TRBV5-6,CASSVQGTPSGANVLTF,TGTGCCAGCAGCGTACAGGGAACCCCCTCTGGGGCCAACGTCCTGACTTTC
TRBJ1-2,NA,TRBD1,TRBV7-8,CASSLARTGDNYGYTF,TGTGCCAGCAGCTTAGCGAGGACAGGGGACAACTATGGCTACACCTTC
TRBJ2-7,few,TRBD2,TRBV11-2,CASAKRALAGTFSYEQYF,TGTGCCAGTGCCAAAAGGGCTCTAGCGGGAACCTTCTCCTACGAGCAGTACTTC